This is a list of T cell receptor beta chains from one sample in a study of blood T cell repertoires in COVID-19. The table came from immunoSEQ multiplex PCR; TCRdb's copy has only in-frame clones and leaves some out. The sample comprises some 180,000 clones, about 85% of which are singletons, and 6.2% rests with the top ten. The sample was PBMCs or T cells enriched from blood (not recorded which). These TCRs come from a man aged 40-49 years who had recovered from COVID-19. CDR3s include the opening cysteine and the closing phenylalanine or tryptophan. Fields, in order: CDR3 protein, clone size, D gene, V gene, CDR3 length. D genes are given only for firm matches. Size values are once, few and many counts, or a class for expanded clones, and some rows have none.

CDR3: CSASGGTNEKLFF
size: .
D: TRBD1
V: TRBV29-1
length: 13

CDR3: CASSLKQGTGELFF
size: .
D: .
V: TRBV10-1
length: 14

CDR3: CASSFSGVRSEQFF
size: .
D: .
V: TRBV27
length: 14

CDR3: CASSPILGVPTEAFF
size: once
D: .
V: TRBV3-1/TRBV3-2
length: 15

CDR3: CSAPHSGYTF
size: once
D: .
V: TRBV20-1
length: 10

CDR3: CASSSTGTGLINYGYTF
size: .
D: TRBD1
V: TRBV5-1
length: 17

CDR3: CATRLSSGVAYEQYF
size: .
D: .
V: TRBV15
length: 15

CDR3: CASSLNLFQDQGETQYF
size: .
D: .
V: TRBV7-8
length: 17

CDR3: CASSPEGGNNEQFF
size: .
D: .
V: TRBV9
length: 14

CDR3: CASSLLGQVNEKLFF
size: .
D: TRBD1
V: TRBV9
length: 15

CDR3: CASRYGSYNSPLHF
size: once
D: .
V: TRBV27
length: 14

CDR3: CASRRQGTPGPQHF
size: .
D: .
V: TRBV6-5
length: 14

CDR3: CASSFRGAANYGYTF
size: .
D: .
V: TRBV5-8
length: 15

CDR3: CASQSPQSGVFEQYF
size: .
D: TRBD2
V: TRBV28
length: 15

CDR3: CASSQDAGMSTEAFF
size: .
D: .
V: TRBV4-1
length: 15

CDR3: CASSRKGTGGYNEQFF
size: .
D: TRBD1
V: TRBV7-3
length: 16

CDR3: CASSHPEGLRRGNEQFF
size: .
D: .
V: TRBV28
length: 17

CDR3: CASSEIYRSGTEAFF
size: .
D: .
V: TRBV2
length: 15

CDR3: CASSSNPGQVGDYTF
size: .
D: TRBD1
V: TRBV5-1
length: 15

CDR3: CAITPTAENEQYF
size: .
D: .
V: TRBV10-3
length: 13

CDR3: CATSVAGEQFF
size: .
D: .
V: TRBV24-1
length: 11

CDR3: CASSYERDRGLYEQFF
size: .
D: TRBD1
V: TRBV10-1
length: 16

CDR3: CASSSTSGRASGANVLTF
size: .
D: TRBD2
V: TRBV13
length: 18

CDR3: CASSPRVNQPQHF
size: few
D: .
V: TRBV5-8
length: 13

CDR3: CASSQEKGTYNSPLHF
size: .
D: .
V: TRBV14
length: 16

CDR3: CASSPLGTTLGELFF
size: .
D: .
V: TRBV18
length: 15

CDR3: CASSSGTGRPRVEKLFF
size: .
D: TRBD1
V: TRBV28
length: 17

CDR3: CASRGQRNTEAFF
size: few
D: TRBD1
V: TRBV2
length: 13

CDR3: CATSVGTGNQPQHF
size: .
D: TRBD1
V: TRBV24-1
length: 14

CDR3: CASRDLWGDGYTF
size: .
D: .
V: TRBV6-6
length: 13

CDR3: CASSETQGSGYTF
size: .
D: .
V: TRBV2
length: 13

CDR3: CASSRDRGNYGYTF
size: .
D: TRBD1
V: TRBV19
length: 14

CDR3: CASTPRGSPYGYTF
size: once
D: .
V: TRBV6-5
length: 14

CDR3: CSVDRSGAGGTEAFF
size: .
D: .
V: TRBV29-1
length: 15

CDR3: CSVVGGVTYNEQFF
size: .
D: .
V: TRBV29-1
length: 14

CDR3: CASSSTGVFGQPQHF
size: once
D: .
V: TRBV7-8
length: 15

CDR3: CASSFSRGELFF
size: .
D: .
V: TRBV13
length: 12

CDR3: CASSRQGTLNYGYTF
size: .
D: TRBD1
V: TRBV14
length: 15

CDR3: CASSLDGTGVRVAFF
size: .
D: TRBD1
V: TRBV7-8
length: 15

CDR3: CASSLGFNYGYTF
size: .
D: .
V: TRBV7-2
length: 13

CDR3: CAWGRGYGYTF
size: few
D: .
V: TRBV30
length: 11

CDR3: CASSQGTSGRKHEQYF
size: .
D: TRBD2
V: TRBV4-1
length: 16

CDR3: CASSIQGMQAGELFF
size: once
D: .
V: TRBV6-5
length: 15

CDR3: CASSTTSQGRETQYF
size: .
D: .
V: TRBV5-4
length: 15

CDR3: CASSQPGPGGTEQFF
size: .
D: TRBD1
V: TRBV5-1
length: 15

CDR3: CASSVGVGGGEQYF
size: .
D: .
V: TRBV9
length: 14

CDR3: CAISESGIAGSSYNEQFF
size: .
D: TRBD2
V: TRBV10-3
length: 18

CDR3: CASSIGVFGDSPNSPLHF
size: .
D: TRBD1
V: TRBV19
length: 18

CDR3: CASSLNPSNTIYF
size: .
D: .
V: TRBV5-4
length: 13

CDR3: CASTHRGLRDTEAFF
size: .
D: TRBD1
V: TRBV27
length: 15

CDR3: CASSQPGSPSHQPQHF
size: .
D: .
V: TRBV3-1/TRBV3-2
length: 16

CDR3: CASSSGTGADEQYF
size: .
D: TRBD1
V: TRBV13
length: 14

CDR3: CASKIDAQANTGELFF
size: .
D: .
V: TRBV27
length: 16

CDR3: CASSQEAGGPNEQFF
size: few
D: TRBD2
V: TRBV4-2
length: 15

CDR3: CATLGAGIMYTQYF
size: .
D: .
V: TRBV2
length: 14

CDR3: CASSLSYRHQTEAFF
size: .
D: .
V: TRBV27
length: 15

CDR3: CASSPGLADTQYF
size: .
D: TRBD2
V: TRBV3-1/TRBV3-2
length: 13

CDR3: CASSPLGQGGNEQFF
size: .
D: .
V: TRBV18
length: 15

CDR3: CASGSNEQFF
size: .
D: .
V: TRBV9
length: 10

CDR3: CASSSGTPNTEAFF
size: .
D: .
V: TRBV5-1
length: 14